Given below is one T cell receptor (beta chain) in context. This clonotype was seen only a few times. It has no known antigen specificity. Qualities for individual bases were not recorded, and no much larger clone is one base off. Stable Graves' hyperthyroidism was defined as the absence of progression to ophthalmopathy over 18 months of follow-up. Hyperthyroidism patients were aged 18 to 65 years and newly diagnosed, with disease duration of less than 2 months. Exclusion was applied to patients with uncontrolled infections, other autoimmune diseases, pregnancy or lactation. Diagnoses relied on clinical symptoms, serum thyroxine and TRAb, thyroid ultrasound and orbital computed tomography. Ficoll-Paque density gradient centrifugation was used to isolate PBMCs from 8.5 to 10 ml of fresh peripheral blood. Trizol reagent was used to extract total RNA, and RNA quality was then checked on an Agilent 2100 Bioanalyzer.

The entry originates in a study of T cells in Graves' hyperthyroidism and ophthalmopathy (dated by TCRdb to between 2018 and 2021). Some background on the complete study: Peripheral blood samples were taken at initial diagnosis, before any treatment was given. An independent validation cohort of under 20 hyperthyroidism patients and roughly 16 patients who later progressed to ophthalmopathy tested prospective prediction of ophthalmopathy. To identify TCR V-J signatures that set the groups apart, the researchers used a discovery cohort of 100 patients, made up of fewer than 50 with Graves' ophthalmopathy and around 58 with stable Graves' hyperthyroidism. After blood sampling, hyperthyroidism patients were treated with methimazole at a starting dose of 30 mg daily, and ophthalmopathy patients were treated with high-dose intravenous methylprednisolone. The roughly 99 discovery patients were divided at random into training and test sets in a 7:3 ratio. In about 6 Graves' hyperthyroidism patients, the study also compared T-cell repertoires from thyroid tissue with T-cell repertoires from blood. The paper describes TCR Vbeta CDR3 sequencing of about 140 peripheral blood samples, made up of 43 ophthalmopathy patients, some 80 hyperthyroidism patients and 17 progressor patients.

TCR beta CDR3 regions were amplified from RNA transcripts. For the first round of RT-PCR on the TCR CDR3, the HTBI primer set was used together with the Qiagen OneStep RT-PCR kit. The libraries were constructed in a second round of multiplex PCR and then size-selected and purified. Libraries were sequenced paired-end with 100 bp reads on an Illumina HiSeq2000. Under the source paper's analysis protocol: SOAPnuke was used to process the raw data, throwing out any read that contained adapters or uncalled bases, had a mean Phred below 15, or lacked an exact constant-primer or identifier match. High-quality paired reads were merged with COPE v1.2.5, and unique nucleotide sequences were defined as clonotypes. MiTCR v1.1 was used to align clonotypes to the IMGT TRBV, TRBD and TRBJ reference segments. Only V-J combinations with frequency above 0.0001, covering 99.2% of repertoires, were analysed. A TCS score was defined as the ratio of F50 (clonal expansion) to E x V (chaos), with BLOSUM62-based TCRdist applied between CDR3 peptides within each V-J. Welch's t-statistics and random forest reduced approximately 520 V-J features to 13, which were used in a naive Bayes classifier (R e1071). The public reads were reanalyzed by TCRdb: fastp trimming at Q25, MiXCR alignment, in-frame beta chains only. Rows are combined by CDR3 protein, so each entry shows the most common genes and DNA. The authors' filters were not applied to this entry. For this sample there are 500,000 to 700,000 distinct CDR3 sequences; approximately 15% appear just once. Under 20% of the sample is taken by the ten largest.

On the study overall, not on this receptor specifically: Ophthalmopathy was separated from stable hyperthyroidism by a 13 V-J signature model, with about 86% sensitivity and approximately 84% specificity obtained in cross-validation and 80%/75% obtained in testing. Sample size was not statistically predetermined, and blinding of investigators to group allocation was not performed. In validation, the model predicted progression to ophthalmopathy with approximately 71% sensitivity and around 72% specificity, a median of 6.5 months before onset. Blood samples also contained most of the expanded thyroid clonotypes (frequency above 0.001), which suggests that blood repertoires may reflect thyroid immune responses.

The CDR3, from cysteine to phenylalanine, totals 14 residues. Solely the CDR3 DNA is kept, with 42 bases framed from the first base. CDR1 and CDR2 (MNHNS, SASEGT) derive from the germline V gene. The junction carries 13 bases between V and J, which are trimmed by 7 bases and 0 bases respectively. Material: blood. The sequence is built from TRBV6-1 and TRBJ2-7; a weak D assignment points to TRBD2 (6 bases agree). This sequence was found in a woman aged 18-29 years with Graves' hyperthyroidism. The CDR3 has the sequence CASIGGWVSYEQYF. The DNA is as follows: TGTGCCAGCATTGGGGGGTGGGTCTCCTACGAGCAGTACTTC.